This TCR beta chain originates from a study of post-analysis software for immune sequencing data. On the study more broadly: Relapsing-remitting, secondary progressive and progressive-relapsing forms made up the multiple sclerosis disease courses.

General study findings and limits: In patients, about five TRBV segments were more frequent than in controls, with TRBV5-6, TRBV5-1 and TRBV20-1 among them. F measure grouped same-batch samples tightly together.

This clonotype was counted a few times. Its antigen is unknown. The germline gives CDR1 SGHRS, CDR2 YFSETQ. Trimming removed 4 bases from V and 3 bases from J; junction bases left unmatched: 9. There are 15 residues in the CDR3. Built from TCR beta cDNA, the libraries had unique molecular identifiers in them. Around 500,000 cDNA molecules were obtained per 1 to 10 million input T cells. In TCRdb, the PCR reads were re-called with MiXCR into one record per CDR3 protein. The sample lists 250,000 to 300,000 distinct CDR3 sequences; 35% to 40% were seen once. This chain connects TRBV5-1 to TRBJ2-7; 8 nucleotides align to TRBD1. This clonotype was obtained from a girl aged 10 to 17 with multiple sclerosis. Sequences were obtained from blood. CDR3 DNA: TGCGCCAGCAGCCTTGGGCAGGGGGCTGTCTACGAGCAGTACTTC. This sequence encodes CASSLGQGAVYEQYF. The whole variable domain, remainder taken from reference TRBV5-1 and TRBJ2-7, is KAGVTQTPRYLIKTRGQQVTLSCSPISGHRSVSWYQQTPGQGLQFLFEYFSETQRNKGNFPGRFSGRQFSNSRSEMNVSTLELGDSALYLCASSLGQGAVYEQYFGPGTRLTVT.